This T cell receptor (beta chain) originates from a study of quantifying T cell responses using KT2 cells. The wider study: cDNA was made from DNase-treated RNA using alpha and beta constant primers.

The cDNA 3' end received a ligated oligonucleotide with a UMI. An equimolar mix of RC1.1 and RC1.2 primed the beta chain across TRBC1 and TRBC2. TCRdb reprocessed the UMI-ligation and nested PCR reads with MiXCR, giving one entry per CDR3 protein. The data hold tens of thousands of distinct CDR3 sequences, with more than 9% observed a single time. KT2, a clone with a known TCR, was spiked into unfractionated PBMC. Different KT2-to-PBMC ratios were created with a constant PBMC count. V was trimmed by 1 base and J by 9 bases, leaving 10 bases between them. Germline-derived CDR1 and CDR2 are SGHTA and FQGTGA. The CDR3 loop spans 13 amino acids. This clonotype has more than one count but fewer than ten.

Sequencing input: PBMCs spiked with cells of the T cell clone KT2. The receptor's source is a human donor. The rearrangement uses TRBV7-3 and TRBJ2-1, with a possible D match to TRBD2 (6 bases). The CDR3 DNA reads TGTGCCAGCAGCTTAAACACCGGGGGTGAGCAGTTCTTC. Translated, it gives CASSLNTGGEQFF. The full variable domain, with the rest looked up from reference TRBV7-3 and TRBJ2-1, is GAGVSQTPSNKVTEKGKYVELRCDPISGHTALYWYRQSLGQGPEFLIYFQGTGAADDSGLPNDRFFAVRPEGSVSTLKIQRTERGDSAVYLCASSLNTGGEQFFGPGTRLTVL.